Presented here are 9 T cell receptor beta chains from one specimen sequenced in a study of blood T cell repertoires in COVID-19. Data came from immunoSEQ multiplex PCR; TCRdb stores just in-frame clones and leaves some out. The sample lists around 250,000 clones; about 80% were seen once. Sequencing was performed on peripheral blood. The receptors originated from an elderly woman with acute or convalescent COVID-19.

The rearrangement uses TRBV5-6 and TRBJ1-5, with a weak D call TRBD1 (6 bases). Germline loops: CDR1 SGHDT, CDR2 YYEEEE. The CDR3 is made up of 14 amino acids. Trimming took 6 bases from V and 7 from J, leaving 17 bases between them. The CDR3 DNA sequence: TGTGCCAGCAACGAACAGGGTTTCGGGCAGCCCCAGCATTTT. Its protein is CASNEQGFGQPQHF.

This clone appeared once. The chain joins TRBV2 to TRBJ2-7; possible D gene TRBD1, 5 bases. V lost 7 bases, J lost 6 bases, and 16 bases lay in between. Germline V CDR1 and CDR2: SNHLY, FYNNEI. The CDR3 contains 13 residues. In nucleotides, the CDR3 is TGTGCCAGCATGTGGCAGGGTATCCGCGAGCAGTACTTC. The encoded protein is CASMWQGIREQYF.

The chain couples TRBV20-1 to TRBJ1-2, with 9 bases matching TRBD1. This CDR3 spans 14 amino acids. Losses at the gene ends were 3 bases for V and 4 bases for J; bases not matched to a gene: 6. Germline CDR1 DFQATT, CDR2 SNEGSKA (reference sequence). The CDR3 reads CSASSGTGFYGYTF. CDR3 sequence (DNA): TGCAGTGCTAGTTCCGGGACAGGGTTCTATGGCTACACCTTC.

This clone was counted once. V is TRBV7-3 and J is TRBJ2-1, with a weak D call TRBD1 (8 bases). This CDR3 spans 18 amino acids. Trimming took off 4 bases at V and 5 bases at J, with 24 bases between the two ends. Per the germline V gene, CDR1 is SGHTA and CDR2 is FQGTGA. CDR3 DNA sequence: TGTGCCAGCAGCTCCAGGGGGCCTAGCGGCGGAGCCAACAATGAGCAGTTCTTC. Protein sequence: CASSSRGPSGGANNEQFF.

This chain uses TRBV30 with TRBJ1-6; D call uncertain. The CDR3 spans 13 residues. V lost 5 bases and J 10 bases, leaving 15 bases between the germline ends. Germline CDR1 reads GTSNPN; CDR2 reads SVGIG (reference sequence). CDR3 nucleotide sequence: TGTGCCTGGGCCCGGGAAGGAGGGTCACCCCTCCACTTT. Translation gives CAWAREGGSPLHF.

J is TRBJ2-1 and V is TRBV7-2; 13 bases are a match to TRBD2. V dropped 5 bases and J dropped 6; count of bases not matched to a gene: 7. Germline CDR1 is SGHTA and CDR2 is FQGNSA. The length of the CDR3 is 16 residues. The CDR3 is CASSKGTSGNLNEQFF. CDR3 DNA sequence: TGTGCCAGCAGCAAAGGGACTAGCGGGAATCTCAATGAGCAGTTCTTC.

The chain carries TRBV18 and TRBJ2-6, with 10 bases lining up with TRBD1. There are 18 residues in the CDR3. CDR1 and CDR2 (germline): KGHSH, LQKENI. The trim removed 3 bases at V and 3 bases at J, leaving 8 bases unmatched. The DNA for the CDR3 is TGTGCCAGCTCACCGTCCATGACAGGGGGCGGTGGGGCCAACGTCCTGACTTTC. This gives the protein CASSPSMTGGGGANVLTF.

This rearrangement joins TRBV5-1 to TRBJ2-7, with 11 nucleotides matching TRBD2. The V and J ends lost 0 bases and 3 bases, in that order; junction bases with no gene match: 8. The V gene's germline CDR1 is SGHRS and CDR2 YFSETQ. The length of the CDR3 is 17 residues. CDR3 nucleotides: TGCGCCAGCAGCTTGGGGGCGCTAGCGGGGGGCCTCTACGAGCAGTACTTC. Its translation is CASSLGALAGGLYEQYF.

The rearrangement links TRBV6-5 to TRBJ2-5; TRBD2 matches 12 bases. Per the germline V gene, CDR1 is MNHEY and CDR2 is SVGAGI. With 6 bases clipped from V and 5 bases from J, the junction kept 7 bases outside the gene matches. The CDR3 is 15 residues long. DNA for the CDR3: TGTGCCAGCAGACAGACTAGCGGGGGTGTGGAGACCCAGTACTTC. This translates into CASRQTSGGVETQYF.